The 11 T cell receptor beta chains below come from one sample, sequenced in a study of T-cell reconstitution after alpha-beta-depleted transplantation in children. Construction of the TCRbeta library involved unique molecular identifiers. TCRdb fed the PCR reads into MiXCR, producing one record per CDR3 protein. This sample carries about 100,000 distinct CDR3 sequences, about 5.6% of them seen once, and the ten largest clones take roughly 5.5%. The sequencing here drew on PBMCs, mostly from graft donor cells, taken 60 days after TCRalphabeta/CD19-depleted stem cell transplant. The receptors originated from a female patient aged 2 to 10 who had a stem cell transplant for Fanconi anemia, so the T cells may come from the graft donor.

Concerning this clonotype: One base away lies a much larger clone, so this may be a sequencing read error. The V gene is TRBV4-1, the J gene TRBJ2-1, with 12 bases matching TRBD2. Germline CDR1 and CDR2: MGHRA and YSYEKL. This CDR3 is 15 amino acids long. The CDR3 nucleotides are TGCGCCAGCAGCCCCGGACTAGCGGGAAGGAATGAGCAGCTCTTC. This sequence encodes CASSPGLAGRNEQLF.

This clonotype appeared many times. The gene calls are TRBV3-1 and TRBJ2-5, with no clear D. The germline V and J ends were trimmed by 2 bases and 4 bases, with 5 bases remaining between them. Looked up from germline, CDR1 is LGHDT and CDR2 is YNNKEL (reference sequence). The CDR3 consists of 12 residues. This CDR3 reads CASSQLGETQYF. The CDR3 DNA sequence: TGTGCCAGCAGCCAACTTGGAGAGACCCAGTACTTC.

The rearrangement uses TRBV28 and TRBJ1-5; D not certain. V was pared by 7 bases and J by 3 bases, with 16 bases between. CDR3 size: 15 residues. Germline V gene data show CDR1 as MDHEN and CDR2 as SYDVKM. The CDR3, as DNA: TGTGCCAGCACCACGGGAGGGTTCGTCAATCAGCCCCAGCATTTT. Its translation: CASTTGGFVNQPQHF. The entire variable domain, with the rest obtained from reference TRBV28 and TRBJ1-5, is as follows: DVKVTQSSRYLVKRTGEKVFLECVQDMDHENMFWYRQDPGLGLRLIYFSYDVKMKEKGDIPEGYSVSREKKERFSLILESASTNQTSMYLCASTTGGFVNQPQHFGDGTRLSIL.

This clonotype was recorded a few times. V gene TRBV9 combines with J gene TRBJ2-5, with 7 bases lining up with TRBD1. Germline values: CDR1 SGDLS, CDR2 YYNGEE. The CDR3 is 15 amino acids. After removal of 0 bases from V and 3 bases from J, the junction contained 5 bases not matched to a gene. As DNA, the CDR3 is TGTGCCAGCAGCGTAGTCCCTGACAGGGAAGAGACCCAGTACTTC. It codes for CASSVVPDREETQYF. The full variable domain, with the rest looked up from reference TRBV9 and TRBJ2-5, is DSGVTQTPKHLITATGQRVTLRCSPRSGDLSVYWYQQSLDQGLQFLIQYYNGEERAKGNILERFSAQQFPDLHSELNLSSLELGDSALYFCASSVVPDREETQYFGPGTRLLVL.

Ten or more counts support this clonotype. CDR3 amino acids: CASSQLTRAWDTQYF. The DNA of the CDR3 is TGTGCCAGCAGCCAATTAACTAGAGCCTGGGATACGCAGTATTTT. J is TRBJ2-3 and V is TRBV3-1, with a weak D call TRBD2 (5 bases). The CDR3 spans 15 residues. The V gene's germline CDR1 is LGHDT and CDR2 YNNKEL (reference sequence). V lost 2 bases and J 6 bases, leaving 15 bases between the germline ends.

This clonotype has ten or more counts. The rearrangement links TRBV18 to TRBJ2-7, with a weak D call TRBD1 (6 bases). V was cut by 4 bases and J by 0 bases, with 19 bases left in between. This CDR3 contains 17 residues. Germline assignment: CDR1 KGHSH and CDR2 LQKENI. Written as DNA, the CDR3 is TGTGCCAGCTCACGTGATATTGGACAGCCATACTCCTACGAGCAGTACTTC. Translation gives CASSRDIGQPYSYEQYF. The whole variable domain, remainder taken from reference TRBV18 and TRBJ2-7, is NAGVMQNPRHLVRRRGQEARLRCSPMKGHSHVYWYRQLPEEGLKFMVYLQKENIIDESGMPKERFSAEFPKEGPSILRIQQVVRGDSAAYFCASSRDIGQPYSYEQYFGPGTRLTVT.

This clonotype was seen at least ten times. The chain is built from TRBV12-3 or TRBV12-4 and TRBJ2-2; possibly TRBD1 for D (6 bases). Trimming pared 3 bases from V and 4 bases from J, leaving 12 bases between. This CDR3 comprises 15 residues. The CDR3, as DNA: TGTGCCAGCAGTTTTTTAAGAGGGGGCACCGGGGAGCTGTTTTTT. This gives the protein CASSFLRGGTGELFF.

CDR3 in DNA: TGTGCCAGCAGTTTACCCGGTGGCTATGGCTACACCTTC. This gives the protein CASSLPGGYGYTF. The chain has TRBV28 and TRBJ1-2, with D unclear. Germline values: CDR1 MDHEN, CDR2 SYDVKM. This CDR3 is 13 amino acids long. V was cut by 2 bases and J by 4 bases, with 8 bases left in between.

This clonotype has ten or more counts. This sequence joins TRBV5-1 and TRBJ2-3; D not resolved. This CDR3 region has 15 residues. Per the germline V gene, CDR1 is SGHRS and CDR2 is YFSETQ. V was shortened by 0 bases and J by 6 bases, with 14 bases between the two germline ends. Written as DNA, the CDR3 is TGCGCCAGCAGCTTGGGGCAGCTGCCACGCGATACGCAGTATTTT. This codes for CASSLGQLPRDTQYF.

This clonotype was seen many times. The chain recombines TRBV10-3 with TRBJ1-4, with TRBD1 as a possible D gene (5 bases). Germline values: CDR1 ENHRY, CDR2 SYGVKD. With 5 bases removed from V and 6 bases from J, the gap between germline ends came to 10 bases. This CDR3 has 13 residues. CDR3 sequence reads: CAISPTVYEKLFF. DNA of the CDR3: TGTGCCATCAGTCCGACAGTTTATGAAAAACTGTTTTTT.

The table lists this clonotype with a few counts. This chain connects TRBV9 to TRBJ2-3; no clear D. V was clipped by 0 bases and J by 6 bases, with 5 bases between them. There are 12 residues in the CDR3. The germline CDR1 and CDR2 sequences are SGDLS and YYNGEE. CDR3 sequence: CASSVGVDTQYF. CDR3 DNA sequence: TGTGCCAGCAGCGTAGGAGTTGATACGCAGTATTTT.